This T cell receptor beta chain was obtained from a study of blood T cells in healthy people across ages. Combining a sample-barcoded 5' primer with a J-beta primer mix, a second PCR ran for about 6 to 11 cycles. TCRdb re-derived calls from the 5' RACE reads in MiXCR, one entry per CDR3 protein. The sample includes roughly 830,000 distinct CDR3 sequences, 60% to 80% of them seen just once. There are 14 residues in the CDR3. V shed 2 bases and J 3 bases; nucleotides not matched to a gene: 4. Per the germline V gene, CDR1 is SGDLS and CDR2 is YYNGEE. Note on this clonotype: Antigen unknown.

Study-wide results and limits: In the absence of known donor CMV status, changes in expanded clonotypes were possibly confounded.

Each donor's blood draw was approximately 10 milliliters of peripheral blood. Each sample used at least 7 million PBMCs. The source of this sequence is a man aged 25 to 40 in good health. Sequencing was done on a sample of blood. The rearrangement links TRBV9 to TRBJ2-7, with 8 bases aligning to TRBD1. For the CDR3, the DNA is TGTGCCAGCAGCGTGGACAGGGAGTACTACGAGCAGTACTTC. Residues: CASSVDREYYEQYF. Together with reference TRBV9 and TRBJ2-7, the CDR3 gives the full variable domain: DSGVTQTPKHLITATGQRVTLRCSPRSGDLSVYWYQQSLDQGLQFLIQYYNGEERAKGNILERFSAQQFPDLHSELNLSSLELGDSALYFCASSVDREYYEQYFGPGTRLTVT.